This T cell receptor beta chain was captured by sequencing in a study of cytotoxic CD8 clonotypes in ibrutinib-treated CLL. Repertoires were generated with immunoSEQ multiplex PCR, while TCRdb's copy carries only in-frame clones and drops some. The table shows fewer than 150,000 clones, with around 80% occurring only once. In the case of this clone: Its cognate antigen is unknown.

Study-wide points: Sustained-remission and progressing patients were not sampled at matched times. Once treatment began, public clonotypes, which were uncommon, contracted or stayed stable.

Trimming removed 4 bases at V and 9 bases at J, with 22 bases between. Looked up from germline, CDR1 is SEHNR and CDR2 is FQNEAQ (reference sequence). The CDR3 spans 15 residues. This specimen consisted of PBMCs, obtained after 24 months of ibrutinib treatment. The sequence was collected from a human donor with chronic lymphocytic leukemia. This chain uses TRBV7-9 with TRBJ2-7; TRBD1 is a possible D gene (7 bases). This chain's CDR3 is CASSSGGTGVGRQYF. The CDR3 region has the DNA TGTGCCAGCAGCTCAGGGGGGACGGGAGTGGGTCGGCAGTACTTC.